This TCR beta chain comes out of a study of T cell clonality in common variable immunodeficiency. Regarding the study as a whole: Common variable immunodeficiency TCR beta sequences reportedly had fewer deletions and N-nucleotide insertions.

Patients had low serum IgG, IgA and/or IgM and specific antibody deficiency. CVID subjects were neither ill nor on immunomodulatory or immunosuppressive medication at sampling. CVID and control samples used equivalent genomic DNA input. Repertoires were generated with immunoSEQ multiplex PCR, while TCRdb's copy carries only in-frame clones and drops some. The sample shows 15,000 to 25,000 clones, none of them appearing just once. The germline CDR1 and CDR2 sequences are LNHDA and SQIVND (reference sequence). V was cut by 6 bases and J by 0 bases, with 17 bases left in between. This CDR3 spans 17 amino acids. Only a few counts were recorded for this clone. The antigen is undetermined. The sequenced fragment ends 3 residues before the CDR3 boundary, so the rest is inferred from the germline J gene.

This receptor was obtained from a human donor with common variable immunodeficiency. The chain has TRBV19 and TRBJ2-2, with D possibly TRBD1 on 6 matching bases. The sequenced material came from peripheral blood mononuclear cells. This chain's CDR3 is CASSKSTGSANTGELFF. CDR3 DNA (partial): TGTGCCAGTAGCAAGTCTACAGGGTCCGCGAACACCGGGGAG.